This T cell receptor beta chain came from a study of early T cells in non-severe SARS-CoV-2 infection. Overall study results and limits: Database matching using VDJdb favored anti-spike CD8 responses, with private and CD4 specificities left missing.

V was trimmed by 2 bases and J by 2 bases, leaving 19 bases between them. This CDR3 has 17 amino acids. Germline lookup yields CDR1 SGHDN and CDR2 FVKESK. Each single cDNA molecule received a unique molecular identifier. TCRdb passed the 5' RACE reads through MiXCR, listing each CDR3 protein once. The profile shows about 30,000 distinct CDR3 sequences, 3.5% to 4.5% of them singletons. This clonotype was detected only a few times. Its antigen is not known. This TCR came from an adult who was a healthcare worker with PCR-confirmed SARS-CoV-2 infection or an uninfected control (not recorded which). The specimen was whole blood. The rearrangement joins TRBV14 to TRBJ2-7, with TRBD1 as a possible D gene (5 bases). Here the CDR3 DNA reads TGTGCCAGCAGCCAAAAATCTAGTGCAGGGCCAACCTACGAGCAGTACTTC. Residues: CASSQKSSAGPTYEQYF.